The rows below give T cell receptor beta chains drawn from one sample of a study of early T cells in non-severe SARS-CoV-2 infection. TCRdb fed the 5' RACE reads into MiXCR, producing one record per CDR3 protein. Of roughly 67,000 distinct CDR3 sequences listed, 9.5% to 13% are singletons. Sequencing was performed on whole blood. These receptors were taken from an adult who was a healthcare worker with PCR-confirmed SARS-CoV-2 infection or an uninfected control (not recorded which). The CDR3 runs from the conserved cysteine through the conserved F or W. Fields, in order: D gene, clone size, V gene, J gene, CDR3 DNA, CDR3 protein. D genes are given only for firm matches. A row's size may be missing; if present it is once, few, many or a size class.

>NA|once|TRBV7-9|TRBJ2-2
TGTGCCAGCATAGAGCGAGCGAGCGGGGAGCTGTTTTTT
CASIERASGELFF
>NA|NA|TRBV6-5|TRBJ2-5
TGTGCCAGCAGTTACTCCGGGCTGGAGACCCAGTACTTC
CASSYSGLETQYF
>NA|NA|TRBV6-5|TRBJ2-7
TGTGCCAGCAGTTACGCAGGGAGTTCCTACGAGCAGTACTTC
CASSYAGSSYEQYF
>NA|few|TRBV9|TRBJ2-1
TGTGCCAGCAGCGCCTCGGGGATCCCGGGCAATGAGCAGTTCTTC
CASSASGIPGNEQFF
>TRBD1|many|TRBV11-2|TRBJ2-3
TGTGCCAGCAGTCCGGAAACAGGGGCTACGCAGTATTTT
CASSPETGATQYF
>NA|many|TRBV12-3/TRBV12-4|TRBJ2-4
TGTGCCAGCAGTGCGGGAAACATTCAGTACTTC
CASSAGNIQYF
>NA|NA|TRBV7-6|TRBJ2-7
TGTGCCAGCAGCTTAGCCGGGGGCACCTACGAGCAGTACTTC
CASSLAGGTYEQYF
>TRBD1|NA|TRBV7-9|TRBJ2-5
TGTGCCAGCAGCACAGACAGGGTTGGAGAGACCCAGTACTTC
CASSTDRVGETQYF
>NA|few|TRBV12-3/TRBV12-4|TRBJ2-1
TGTGCCAGCAGTCAGGACAGTTATGAGCAGTTCTTC
CASSQDSYEQFF
>TRBD1|NA|TRBV28|TRBJ2-5
TGTGCCAGCAGTGAGGGGGCTCAAGAGACCCAGTACTTC
CASSEGAQETQYF
>NA|NA|TRBV28|TRBJ2-5
TGTGCCAGCAGTTTTACCCAGGAAGAGACCCAGTACTTC
CASSFTQEETQYF
>NA|few|TRBV6-6|TRBJ2-7
TGTGCCAGCAGTTACTCGAAGTTGTACGAGCAGTACTTC
CASSYSKLYEQYF
>NA|few|TRBV5-1|TRBJ2-2
TGCGCCGGACGGGAGAACACCGGGGAGCTGTTTTTT
CAGRENTGELFF
>TRBD1|few|TRBV11-2|TRBJ1-1
TGTGCCAGCAGCTTCACAGGGGACACTGAAGCTTTCTTT
CASSFTGDTEAFF
>NA|NA|TRBV5-6|TRBJ2-7
TGTGCCAGCAGCTTGGCGGAATACGAGCAGTACTTC
CASSLAEYEQYF
>NA|NA|TRBV12-3/TRBV12-4|TRBJ1-4
TGTGCCAGCAGTGAGAGGCTAATGAGGGAAAAACTGTTTTTT
CASSERLMREKLFF
>NA|NA|TRBV6-5|TRBJ2-1
TGTGCCAGCGGCTACGACGGATACAATGAGCAGTTCTTC
CASGYDGYNEQFF
>TRBD1|NA|TRBV5-6|TRBJ1-2
TGTGCCAGCAGCTGGGGGACAGATGGCTACACCTTC
CASSWGTDGYTF
>TRBD1|few|TRBV4-3|TRBJ1-6
TGCGCCAGCAGCTTCGGGACAGTTTCACCCCTCCACTTT
CASSFGTVSPLHF
>TRBD2|many|TRBV20-1|TRBJ2-5
TGCAGTGCTGGTCTAGCGGCCCAAGAGACCCAGTACTTC
CSAGLAAQETQYF
>TRBD1|NA|TRBV5-5|TRBJ2-7
TGTGCCAGCAGCCCAGGGCGGACAGGGACCTACGAGCAGTACTTC
CASSPGRTGTYEQYF
>NA|NA|TRBV6-2/TRBV6-3|TRBJ2-7
TGTGCCAGCAGTTTGGACCGGCCTTCCTACGAGCAGTACTTC
CASSLDRPSYEQYF
>NA|many|TRBV27|TRBJ1-2
TGTGCCAGCAGCTCCGTACAGTTAGCTAACTATGGCTACACCTTC
CASSSVQLANYGYTF
>NA|few|TRBV3-2|TRBJ1-6
TGTGCCAGCAATGGATTTTCGAATTCACCCCTCCACTTT
CASNGFSNSPLHF
>TRBD1|many|TRBV6-2/TRBV6-3|TRBJ1-6
TGTGCCAGCAGTTACCCTCGATCGGACAGGGGGCGTTCACCCCTCCACTTT
CASSYPRSDRGRSPLHF
>NA|many|TRBV28|TRBJ2-7
TGTGCCAGCAGTTTATCGGGCAGTAGTAGTACCTACGAGCAGTACTTC
CASSLSGSSSTYEQYF
>TRBD2|NA|TRBV11-2|TRBJ2-5
TGTGCCAGCAGCTGGACTAGCGGCCAAGAGACCCAGTACTTC
CASSWTSGQETQYF
>TRBD2|many|TRBV7-6|TRBJ2-3
TGTGCCAGCAGCTTGCTAGCGGGAGGGCCGGGAGATACGCAGTATTTT
CASSLLAGGPGDTQYF
>NA|NA|TRBV10-3|TRBJ2-1
TGTGCCATCAGTGAGGACAATAGTTATGAGCAGTTCTTC
CAISEDNSYEQFF
>NA|many|TRBV7-2|TRBJ2-7
TGTGCCAGCAGCTCTGGACTGGAGCCATACGAGCAGTACTTC
CASSSGLEPYEQYF
>TRBD2|few|TRBV12-3/TRBV12-4|TRBJ2-7
TGTGCCAGCAGTTTAGCGACTAGCGCGAGAAGGCACGAGCAGTACTTC
CASSLATSARRHEQYF
>NA|few|TRBV12-3/TRBV12-4|TRBJ2-5
TGTGCCAGCAGTCCAGAGGGACCCAGGCATCAGGAGACCCAGTACTTC
CASSPEGPRHQETQYF
>NA|NA|TRBV7-9|TRBJ2-1
TGTGCCAGCAGCCCCAAGGAGGGGACGCTCAATGAGCAGTTCTTC
CASSPKEGTLNEQFF
>NA|many|TRBV27|TRBJ1-3
TGTGCCAGCACTAGTGAGGGCGGATCTGGAAACACCATATATTTT
CASTSEGGSGNTIYF
>NA|few|TRBV18|TRBJ2-2
TGTGCCAGCTCCCGACAGTCGGAAGACACCGGGGAGCTGTTTTTT
CASSRQSEDTGELFF